This T cell receptor beta chain appears in the sequencing data of a study of blood T cell repertoires in COVID-19 (dated by TCRdb to between 2020 and 2021). For the study in its entirety: Collaborator samples came from the United States, Italy and Spain and covered acute and convalescent phases of COVID-19. The repertoires were made available in a free public database intended to serve as a resource for research on the immune response to SARS-CoV-2. Samples came from the ongoing ImmuneRACE study (first 160 participants) plus 1,254 subjects from 6 global collaborators. The prospective study material was composed of cDNA or gDNA derived from T cells, B-cell-depleted T cells, or PBMCs. Nearly every sample came with metadata listing a de-identified subject ID, COVID-19 status, age in years and sex. Subjects who had been exposed to COVID-19, were actively infected with it, or had recovered from it provided the deeply sampled blood TCRbeta repertoires that made up the dataset. Where available, HLA class I and class II types were obtained from metadata supplied by the sample provider rather than from assay-based typing. Study-wide conclusions, independent of this receptor: The amount of clinical and demographic metadata varied by source and participant and was provided uncurated.

TCRbeta CDR3 regions were amplified from genomic DNA using the immunoSEQ Assay, a bias-controlled multiplex PCR. As for the original processing: Within the assay, amplification of reference gene primers was used to estimate how many nucleated cells each sample contained. To quantify the absolute abundance of each unique TCRbeta CDR3 rearrangement, sequence reads were collapsed and filtered. For each sample, productive Simpson clonality was calculated as the square root of Simpson's diversity index over productive rearrangements. Drawn from immuneACCESS, this table holds only the in-frame rearrangements with V and J called that TCRdb kept. Clones are partly lost; checked studies trace under half to an unresolved V gene and leave the rest unexplained. V, J and clone size are taken as reported in that table, and D and trimming were inferred from the DNA itself. For this sample the table gives about 340,000 clones, of which around 91% were detected only once. In total, the top ten clones hold around 3.5% of the sample.

Taken from the germline V gene, the CDR1 and CDR2 loops are SNHLY and FYNNEI. Trimming takes 6 bases from V and 2 bases from J, and the germline ends sit 11 bases apart. Including the terminal cysteine and phenylalanine, the CDR3 comprises 14 residues. The sequence is cut down to CDR3 DNA, 42 bases in frame from base 1. Samples from volunteer blood donors who had recovered from COVID-19 were contributed by a second Seattle source. Each collaborating institution followed its own protocols to collect whole blood in K2EDTA tubes. Collaborator samples were shipped for TCRbeta analysis as frozen whole blood, isolated PBMCs, or DNA extracted from either sample type. This clone was detected once. Its antigen is currently not known. There are no base qualities to consult, and no much larger clone falls within one base.

This TCR derives from a woman between 18 and 29 years old who had recovered from COVID-19. The material sequenced was peripheral blood. The sequence is built from TRBV2 and TRBJ1-5; there is no confident call for the D gene. The CDR3 protein is CASSDRVGNQPQHF. At the DNA level, the sequence is TGTGCCAGCAGCGATCGGGTAGGCAATCAGCCCCAGCATTTT.